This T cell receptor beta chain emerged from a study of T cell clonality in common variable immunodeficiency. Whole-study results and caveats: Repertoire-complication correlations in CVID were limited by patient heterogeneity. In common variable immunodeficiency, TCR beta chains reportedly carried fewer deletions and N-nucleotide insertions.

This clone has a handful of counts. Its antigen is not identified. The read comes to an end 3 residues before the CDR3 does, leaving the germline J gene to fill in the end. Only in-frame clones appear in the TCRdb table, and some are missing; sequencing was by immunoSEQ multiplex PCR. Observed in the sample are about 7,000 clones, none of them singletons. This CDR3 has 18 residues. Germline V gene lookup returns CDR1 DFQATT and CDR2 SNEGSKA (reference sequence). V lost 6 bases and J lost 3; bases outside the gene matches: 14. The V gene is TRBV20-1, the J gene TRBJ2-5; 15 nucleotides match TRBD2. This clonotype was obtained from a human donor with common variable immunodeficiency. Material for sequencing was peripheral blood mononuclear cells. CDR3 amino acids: CSAQRGLAGGPEEETQYF. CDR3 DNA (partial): TGCAGTGCCCAGAGAGGACTAGCGGGAGGGCCTGAAGAAGAGACC.